The source of this TCR beta chain is a study of T cell changes during pregnancy in multiple sclerosis. Germline assignment: CDR1 SGHDN and CDR2 FVKESK. Trimming cost V 5 bases and J 7 bases, with 12 bases left between them. There are 14 residues in the CDR3. This clone was detected only once. TCRdb's table, derived via immunoSEQ multiplex PCR, lists solely in-frame clones and lacks some. In the table there are tens of thousands of clones, approximately 90% of which are singletons. This TCR was sampled from a female donor with multiple sclerosis, enrolled in a pregnancy study. Material: CD4+ T cells from peripheral blood mononuclear cells, obtained after pregnancy. The chain employs TRBV14 and TRBJ1-6; possibly TRBD1 for D (5 bases). The CDR3 nucleotides are TGTGCCAGCAGCGTCTTTGGGGGGAATTCACCCCTCCACTTT. This encodes CASSVFGGNSPLHF.